These 24 T cell receptor beta chains share one sample of origin, sequenced in a study of T cells in Graves' hyperthyroidism and ophthalmopathy. The TCR beta CDR3 regions underwent amplification using RNA transcripts as the source. TCR CDR3 regions were first amplified by RT-PCR with HTBI primers. From the multiplex PCR reads, TCRdb called clonotypes with MiXCR, one entry per CDR3 protein. The table lists around 350,000 distinct CDR3 sequences, 19% of them singletons. The specimen was blood. These receptor sequences come from a woman under 30 with Graves' hyperthyroidism.

V gene TRBV6-1 combines with J gene TRBJ1-1; unclear D gene. The CDR3 extends over 14 amino acids. CDR1 is MNHNS, CDR2 SASEGT, per germline. Trimming stripped 7 bases from V and 1 base from J, with 13 bases between. CDR3 in amino acids: CASTGLGRNTEAFF. CDR3 nucleotide sequence: TGTGCCAGCACCGGGCTAGGACGGAACACTGAAGCTTTCTTT.

This clonotype was found many times. The chain uses TRBV11-2 and TRBJ1-2, with D possibly matching TRBD1 (6 bases). The ends were cut back, 0 bases at V and 5 bases at J, with 13 bases in the middle. The CDR3 loop spans 15 amino acids. Germline loops: CDR1 SGHAT, CDR2 FQNNGV. In DNA, the CDR3 is TGTGCCAGCAGCTTAGAAACCGCGGACAGTTATGGCTACACCTTC. This translates into CASSLETADSYGYTF.

Many counts were recorded for this clonotype. This chain connects TRBV12-3 or TRBV12-4 to TRBJ1-5; D is ambiguous. The CDR3 runs 12 residues. The V end lost 2 bases, the J end lost 4 bases, and 3 bases lay between the germline ends. CDR3 bases: TGTGCCAGCAGTTTATATAATCAGCCCCAGCATTTT. Translating it yields CASSLYNQPQHF.

This clonotype has a handful of counts. This rearrangement joins TRBV6-2 or TRBV6-3 to TRBJ2-5; D is perhaps TRBD1 or TRBD2 (5 bases each). V was cut by 2 bases and J by 5 bases, with 15 bases left in between. This CDR3 is built from 15 residues. Germline CDR1 reads MNHEY; CDR2 reads SVGEGT. CDR3 DNA: TGTGCCAGCAGTTACAAGGGGTTTGGGACGGAGACCCAGTACTTC. Protein product: CASSYKGFGTETQYF.

V and J are TRBV7-6 and TRBJ1-3, with 7 nucleotides matching TRBD1. Trimming took 5 bases from V and 3 from J; bases not matched to a gene: 10. The germline gives CDR1 SGHVS, CDR2 FNYEAQ. This CDR3 spans 16 amino acids. The CDR3, as DNA: TGTGCCAGCAGCCCCGACACAGGGGCCCATGGAAACACCATATATTTT. Its protein is CASSPDTGAHGNTIYF. Full variable domain (missing parts from reference TRBV7-6 and TRBJ1-3): GAGVSQSPRYKVTKRGQDVALRCDPISGHVSLYWYRQALGQGPEFLTYFNYEAQQDKSGLPNDRFSAERPEGSISTLTIQRTEQRDSAMYRCASSPDTGAHGNTIYFGEGSWLTVV.

This rearrangement joins TRBV6-5 to TRBJ2-7; TRBD1 is a possible D gene (7 bases). There are 13 residues in the CDR3. V was cut by 4 bases and J by 10 bases, with 17 bases left in between. Germline CDR1 reads MNHEY; CDR2 reads SVGAGI. CDR3 residues: CASSFVRGADQYF. The DNA of the CDR3 is TGTGCCAGCAGTTTCGTCAGGGGGGCCGATCAGTACTTC.

V usage is TRBV7-2 and J usage is TRBJ1-5; D gene unclear. Deletions cut 7 bases from V and 6 bases from J, with 13 bases between. This CDR3 contains 13 residues. From germline, CDR1 is SGHTA and CDR2 FQGNSA. CDR3 in DNA: TGTGCCAGCAAAACGGCGGGCCCTCAGCCCCAGCATTTT. Translation gives CASKTAGPQPQHF.

This clonotype was seen at least ten times. The chain has TRBV4-2 and TRBJ1-5; D is uncertain. Trimming removed 1 base at V and 0 bases at J, with 10 bases between. The CDR3 runs 16 residues. Looked up from germline, CDR1 is LGHNA and CDR2 is YNFKEQ. Here the CDR3 DNA reads TGTGCCAGCAGCCAAGTCTGGGGAGATAGCAATCAGCCCCAGCATTTT. It is translated as CASSQVWGDSNQPQHF.

This clonotype was counted only a few times. The rearrangement links TRBV4-1 to TRBJ2-4; D uncertain. The CDR3 has 17 residues. V dropped 3 bases and J dropped 0 bases, with 15 bases sitting between them. CDR1 MGHRA and CDR2 YSYEKL come from the germline V gene. The CDR3 sequence: CASSHPLQRLAKNIQYF. CDR3 bases: TGCGCCAGCAGCCACCCGCTTCAAAGGTTAGCCAAAAACATTCAGTACTTC.

The chain joins TRBV7-2 to TRBJ2-7; no clear D. Germline lookup yields CDR1 SGHTA and CDR2 FQGNSA. The CDR3 is 14 amino acids. Trimming shortened V by 2 bases and J by 3 bases, and 11 bases separated the two germline ends. For the CDR3, the DNA is TGTGCCAGCAGCTTACGACCTAAATACTACGAGCAGTACTTC. Translating it yields CASSLRPKYYEQYF.

This rearrangement joins TRBV7-8 to TRBJ1-5; possible D gene TRBD1, 6 bases. The V end lost 5 bases, the J end lost 0 bases, and 11 bases lay between the germline ends. The length of the CDR3 is 15 residues. In germline, CDR1 is SGHVS, CDR2 FQNEAQ. The CDR3 coding sequence is TGTGCCAGCAGCGGACAGTCCTATAGCAATCAGCCCCAGCATTTT. Its translation: CASSGQSYSNQPQHF.

This clonotype was counted at least ten times. The chain carries TRBV9 and TRBJ1-5; possible D gene TRBD1, 5 bases. CDR3 length: 14 residues. Germline CDR1 and CDR2: SGDLS and YYNGEE. Trimming cost V 4 bases and J 2 bases, with 10 bases left between them. CDR3 in amino acids: CASSTWGGNQPQHF. CDR3 nucleotide sequence: TGTGCCAGCAGCACCTGGGGGGGCAATCAGCCCCAGCATTTT.

The chain has TRBV30 and TRBJ2-7; 9 bases map to TRBD1. Germline CDR1 is GTSNPN and CDR2 is SVGIG (reference sequence). CDR3 length: 12 residues. V was pared by 3 bases and J by 9 bases, with 6 bases of the junction left unmatched. CDR3 in DNA: TGTGCCTGGAGGGACGACAGGGGGAGGCAGTACTTC. It specifies CAWRDDRGRQYF.

V usage is TRBV6-1 and J usage is TRBJ1-2; TRBD1 agrees at 10 bases. CDR1 and CDR2 (germline): MNHNS, SASEGT. Trimming removed 5 bases from V and 4 bases from J; junction bases left unmatched: 10. The CDR3 sequence is 16 residues long. DNA of the CDR3: TGTGCCAGCAGTCGAATTGGACAGGGGGTTGTCTATGGCTACACCTTC. This encodes CASSRIGQGVVYGYTF.

This clonotype was detected many times. The V gene is TRBV12-3 or TRBV12-4, the J gene TRBJ2-6; tentative D call: TRBD1 (6 bases). V lost 5 bases to trimming and J lost 4 bases, with 21 bases between them. The length of the CDR3 is 18 residues. In DNA, the CDR3 is TGTGCCAGCAGTAGGAACAGGGAGTTTGCCTCCGGGGCCAACGTCCTGACTTTC. Translating gives CASSRNREFASGANVLTF.

This clonotype occurred many times. J is TRBJ2-7 and V is TRBV11-2; 8 bases match TRBD2. This CDR3 is built from 18 residues. CDR1 SGHAT and CDR2 FQNNGV come from the germline V gene. The J segment lost 7 bases and the V segment lost 0 bases, leaving 17 bases of the junction unmatched. CDR3 loop: CASSLEMRGALITGEQYF. The CDR3 DNA reads TGTGCCAGCAGCTTAGAAATGCGGGGGGCTCTTATTACGGGGGAGCAGTACTTC.

This clonotype was detected only once. This chain connects TRBV2 to TRBJ2-7; TRBD1 matches at 10 bases. Germline V CDR1 and CDR2: SNHLY, FYNNEI. There are 14 residues in the CDR3. Trimming took 10 bases from V and 6 from J; bases not matched to a gene: 12. This CDR3 reads CATSTGTGVAEQYF. CDR3 DNA: TGTGCCACAAGTACCGGGACAGGGGTTGCCGAGCAGTACTTC.

This clonotype was counted many times. The chain couples TRBV30 to TRBJ1-5; D is uncertain. Looked up from germline, CDR1 is GTSNPN and CDR2 is SVGIG (reference sequence). The CDR3 has 15 residues. V lost 2 bases to trimming and J lost 4 bases, with 15 bases between them. For the CDR3, the DNA is TGTGCCTGGAGTTACGGCGGGGTCCTTAATCAGCCCCAGCATTTT. Its translation: CAWSYGGVLNQPQHF.

There are many counts of this clonotype. The chain employs TRBV29-1 and TRBJ1-2, with unresolved D. Trimming took off 4 bases at V and 7 bases at J, with 13 bases between the two ends. The CDR3 has 12 amino acids. Germline-derived CDR1 and CDR2 are SQVTM and ANQGSEA. This CDR3 is CSVVVGQSGYTF. CDR3 nucleotide sequence: TGCAGCGTTGTCGTAGGTCAATCTGGCTACACCTTC.

V and J are TRBV2 and TRBJ1-1; weak D call: TRBD1 (6 bases). The V end was cut by 0 bases, the J end by 8 bases, with 16 bases between. Germline V CDR1 and CDR2: SNHLY, FYNNEI. The CDR3 is 15 residues long. Written as DNA, the CDR3 is TGTGCCAGCAGTGAAGCGCTTCCGGGGGCCACCGAAGCTTTCTTT. As protein: CASSEALPGATEAFF.

Regarding this clonotype: A read error may explain this, as a much larger clone is one base away. This chain links TRBV30 with TRBJ1-3, with no clear D. CDR1 GTSNPN and CDR2 SVGIG come from the germline V gene (reference sequence). The CDR3 spans 14 residues. The CDR3 DNA sequence: TGTGCCTGGAACCCTCTGGGCCCTGGAAACACCATAGATTTT. It codes for CAWNPLGPGNTIDF. Combining the CDR3 with reference TRBV30 and TRBJ1-3 gives the whole variable domain SQTIHQWPATLVQPVGSPLSLECTVEGTSNPNLYWYRQAAGRGLQLLFYSVGIGQISSEVPQNLSASRPQDRQFILSSKKLLLSDSGFYLCAWNPLGPGNTIDFGEGSWLTVV.

The chain joins TRBV12-3 or TRBV12-4 to TRBJ1-1; no clear D. V dropped 7 bases and J dropped 0 bases, with 12 bases sitting between them. The CDR3 has 14 amino acids. CDR3 amino acids: CASNSHTVNTEAFF. The CDR3 coding sequence is TGTGCCAGCAATTCCCACACAGTGAACACTGAAGCTTTCTTT.

This clonotype was counted many times. This rearrangement joins TRBV15 to TRBJ2-5; D is unresolved. The CDR3 covers 15 residues. The V gene lost 0 bases and the J gene lost 0 bases, with 8 bases spanning the gap. Germline CDR1 and CDR2: LNHNV and YYDKDF (reference sequence). CDR3 DNA: TGTGCCACCAGCAGAGATTCGAGCCACCAAGAGACCCAGTACTTC. Protein product: CATSRDSSHQETQYF. The variable domain in full, with the rest retrieved from reference TRBV15 and TRBJ2-5, is DAMVIQNPRYQVTQFGKPVTLSCSQTLNHNVMYWYQQKSSQAPKLLFHYYDKDFNNEADTPDNFQSRRPNTSFCFLDIRSPGLGDTAMYLCATSRDSSHQETQYFGPGTRLLVL.

This clonotype was found many times. The J gene is TRBJ2-5, the V gene TRBV6-1; a possible D gene is TRBD1 (5 bases). Germline V gene data show CDR1 as MNHNS and CDR2 as SASEGT. Trimming took off 6 bases at V and 3 bases at J, with 17 bases between the two ends. The CDR3 runs to 15 residues. The CDR3 reads CASRRSYRQKETQYF. For the CDR3, the DNA is TGTGCCAGCAGGCGCTCGTACCGACAGAAAGAGACCCAGTACTTC.